This is a list of T cell receptor beta chains from one sample in a study of naive and memory T cell subsets. TCRdb re-derived calls from the UMI-ligation and nested PCR reads in MiXCR, one entry per CDR3 protein. Of more than 120,000 distinct CDR3 sequences in the sample, approximately 21% are singletons; the top ten hold 0.55% to 0.75%. Sequences were obtained from naive CD8+ T cells from blood. Every receptor here comes from a human donor in good health. Both conserved end residues are trimmed from each CDR3. Fields, in order: CDR3 protein, V gene, J gene.

ASRLDRAETQY	TRBV12-3/TRBV12-4	TRBJ2-5
ASSHGQEYNSPLH	TRBV6-5	TRBJ1-6
ASSPQPAGETQY	TRBV7-9	TRBJ2-5
ASSFLLAGFYEQF	TRBV12-3/TRBV12-4	TRBJ2-1
ASSVGGDGETQY	TRBV9	TRBJ2-5
ASSLLAGGETQY	TRBV12-3/TRBV12-4	TRBJ2-5
ASSLSTGRHGYT	TRBV12-3/TRBV12-4	TRBJ1-2
ASSQESLAGGPPYNEQF	TRBV4-2	TRBJ2-1
ASSSGTTTLTDTQY	TRBV28	TRBJ2-3
ASSLQIMGARNTEAF	TRBV28	TRBJ1-1
ASSPDSSIYGYT	TRBV9	TRBJ1-2
ASSLTGSNTGELF	TRBV7-9	TRBJ2-2
ASSLASTGTYEQY	TRBV7-9	TRBJ2-7
ASSWFSGSSYNEQF	TRBV5-6	TRBJ2-1
ASSRTSGRTDTQY	TRBV7-9	TRBJ2-3
ASSYPQRGDHEQF	TRBV6-2/TRBV6-3	TRBJ2-1
ASSPTANTEAF	TRBV5-5	TRBJ1-1
ASRGVRTGAETQY	TRBV28	TRBJ2-5
ASSSQGYNEQF	TRBV28	TRBJ2-1
ASSPSEIALNEQF	TRBV28	TRBJ2-1
ASSAQGGNTEAF	TRBV9	TRBJ1-1
ASSYGSGANVLT	TRBV5-6	TRBJ2-6
ASRAGLSSYNEQF	TRBV13	TRBJ2-1
ASSIPDSSYEQY	TRBV19	TRBJ2-7
ASSYAAGGPHEQY	TRBV6-5	TRBJ2-7